This T cell receptor beta chain was captured by sequencing in a study of blood T cell repertoires in COVID-19. Turning to the study itself: The cDNA or gDNA used as material had been derived from T cells, B-cell-depleted T cells, or PBMCs.

Germline assignment: CDR1 LGHNA and CDR2 YNFKEQ. This CDR3 has 17 amino acids. V lost 0 bases to trimming and J lost 8 bases, with 19 bases between them. Some clones are missing from TCRdb's copy, which holds only in-frame ones; the method was immunoSEQ multiplex PCR. The data show fewer than 200,000 clones, with 65% to 90% seen just once and about 1.5% held by the top ten. The J gene is TRBJ1-4, the V gene TRBV4-2; possibly TRBD1 for D (6 bases). This receptor was obtained from a human donor in a cohort sampled during active COVID-19. Sequenced: peripheral blood. The CDR3 nucleotides read TGTGCCAGCAGCCAAGAGATAAAGACAGGCCTTATCGAAAAACTGTTTTTT. Translating it yields CASSQEIKTGLIEKLFF.